This T cell receptor (beta chain) is from a study of identical twins. Findings and limits, study-wide: Analyses of zero insertions could be partly confounded by invariant MAIT and iNKT cells. Memory repertoires showed no such pattern, whereas abundant cord blood beta clonotypes carried fewer insertions.

For this clonotype: The target antigen is unknown.

J was trimmed by 0 bases and V by 3 bases; bases with no gene match: 0. CDR3 length: 16 residues. The V gene's germline CDR1 is SGHDT and CDR2 YYEEEE. Each cDNA held unique molecular identifiers, and template switching gave it a universal primer site. TCRdb re-called the 5' RACE reads with MiXCR, one entry per CDR3 protein. Here the sample spans 200,000 to 250,000 distinct CDR3 sequences, roughly 13% being singletons. This same sample was also part of a study on yellow fever vaccine responses in identical twins. That publication notes: Convergence reportedly seemed to mark part of the twins' vaccine T cell response, with personalization marking the rest.

This sequence originates from a woman between 18 and 29 years old in good health. The V gene is TRBV5-6, the J gene TRBJ2-1, with 13 bases aligning to TRBD2. Material: memory (CD45RO+) T cells sorted from blood. The CDR3: CASSWTSGSSYNEQFF. The CDR3 nucleotides are TGTGCCAGCAGCTGGACTAGCGGGAGCTCCTACAATGAGCAGTTCTTC.